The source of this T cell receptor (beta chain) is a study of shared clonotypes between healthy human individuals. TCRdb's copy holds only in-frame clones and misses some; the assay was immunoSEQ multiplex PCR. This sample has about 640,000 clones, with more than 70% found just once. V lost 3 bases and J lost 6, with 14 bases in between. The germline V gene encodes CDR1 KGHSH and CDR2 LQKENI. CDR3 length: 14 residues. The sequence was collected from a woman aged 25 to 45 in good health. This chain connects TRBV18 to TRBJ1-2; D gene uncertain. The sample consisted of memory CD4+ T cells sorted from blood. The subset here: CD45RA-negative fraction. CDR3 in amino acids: CASSPSSAADGYTF. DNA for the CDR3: TGTGCCAGCTCACCTTCCTCAGCGGCTGATGGCTACACCTTC.